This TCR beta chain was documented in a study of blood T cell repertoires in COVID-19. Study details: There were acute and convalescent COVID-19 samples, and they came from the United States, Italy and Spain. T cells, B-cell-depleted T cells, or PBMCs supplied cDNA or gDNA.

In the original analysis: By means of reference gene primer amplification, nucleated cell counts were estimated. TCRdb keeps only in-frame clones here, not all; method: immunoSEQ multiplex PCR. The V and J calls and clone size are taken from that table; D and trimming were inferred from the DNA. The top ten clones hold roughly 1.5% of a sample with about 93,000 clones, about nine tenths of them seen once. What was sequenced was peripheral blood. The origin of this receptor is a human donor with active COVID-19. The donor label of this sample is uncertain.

The CDR3 region is CASSLVPGVTGELFF. CDR3 DNA sequence: TGTGCCAGCAGCTTAGTTCCAGGGGTAACCGGGGAGCTGTTTTTT. The rearrangement joins TRBV7-6 to TRBJ2-2; tentatively, D is TRBD1 (6 bases). Germline CDR1 is SGHVS and CDR2 is FNYEAQ. The CDR3 is made up of 15 amino acids. The V gene lost 1 base and the J gene lost 5 bases, with 11 bases spanning the gap.